The 29 T cell receptor beta chains reported below all come from one sample, sequenced in a study of cytotoxic CD8 clonotypes in ibrutinib-treated CLL. Clones were sequenced by immunoSEQ multiplex PCR, and TCRdb holds only the in-frame ones, with some missing. The table shows about 330,000 clones, with 67% occurring only once. The sequencing used PBMCs, collected after 36 months of ibrutinib treatment. All receptors come from a human donor with chronic lymphocytic leukemia.

The chain uses TRBV2 and TRBJ1-2; D ambiguous. The CDR3 is 12 amino acids. Germline V CDR1 and CDR2: SNHLY, FYNNEI. The V end was cut by 6 bases, the J end by 0 bases, with 5 bases between. Written as DNA, the CDR3 is TGTGCCAGCAGGGGCCCTAACTATGGCTACACCTTC. As protein: CASRGPNYGYTF.

The rearrangement uses TRBV7-2 and TRBJ2-3; tentative D call: TRBD2 (6 bases). This CDR3 has 14 residues. Trimming removed 4 bases at V and 7 bases at J, with 15 bases between. CDR1 is SGHTA and CDR2 is FQGNSA in the germline V gene. CDR3 sequence reads: CASSSFGTSNTQYF. The CDR3 DNA sequence: TGTGCCAGCAGCTCCTTCGGGACTTCGAATACGCAGTATTTT. Drawing the rest from reference TRBV7-2 and TRBJ2-3, the complete variable domain is GAGVSQSPSNKVTEKGKDVELRCDPISGHTALYWYRQSLGQGLEFLIYFQGNSAPDKSGLPSDRFSAERTGGSVSTLTIQRTQQEDSAVYLCASSSFGTSNTQYFGPGTRLTVL.

There are a few counts of this clone. This specimen includes other DNA sequences encoding the same CDR3. This chain connects TRBV9 to TRBJ2-7, with TRBD2 matching 7 bases. The V segment lost 0 bases and the J segment 4 bases; nucleotides outside the gene matches: 7. This CDR3 is built from 15 residues. Looked up from germline, CDR1 is SGDLS and CDR2 is YYNGEE. The CDR3: CASSVGSGGAYEQYF. The DNA for the CDR3 is TGTGCCAGCAGCGTAGGCTCGGGGGGAGCTTACGAGCAGTACTTC. The variable domain in full, with the rest retrieved from reference TRBV9 and TRBJ2-7, is DSGVTQTPKHLITATGQRVTLRCSPRSGDLSVYWYQQSLDQGLQFLIQYYNGEERAKGNILERFSAQQFPDLHSELNLSSLELGDSALYFCASSVGSGGAYEQYFGPGTRLTVT.

CDR3 sequence: CASSLTQGARGTEAFF. CDR3 DNA: TGTGCCAGCAGCTTAACCCAGGGGGCGCGGGGCACTGAAGCTTTCTTT. The gene calls are TRBV7-8 and TRBJ1-1; 8 nucleotides agree with TRBD1. The CDR3 covers 16 residues. CDR1 is SGHVS and CDR2 is FQNEAQ in the germline V gene. Trimming removed 2 bases from V and 4 bases from J; junction bases left unmatched: 9.

This clone came up a few times. The chain recombines TRBV2 with TRBJ2-7; 8 nucleotides match TRBD2. Germline V lookup: CDR1 SNHLY, CDR2 FYNNEI. J gave up 0 bases and V 10 bases, and 8 bases lay outside the gene matches. The CDR3 covers 14 residues. CDR3 sequence: CAITGRASSYEQYF. The CDR3 nucleotides are TGTGCCATCACCGGGAGGGCTAGCTCCTACGAGCAGTACTTC.

This clone was seen just once. The chain uses TRBV4-1 and TRBJ2-7, with 10 bases that match TRBD1. V gave up 4 bases and J gave up 2 bases; unmatched junction bases: 8. The CDR3 extends over 16 amino acids. CDR1 and CDR2 (germline): MGHRA, YSYEKL. CDR3 loop: CASSPRSTGGTYEQYF. The CDR3 DNA is TGCGCCAGCAGCCCACGGTCGACAGGGGGCACCTACGAGCAGTACTTC.

The chain couples TRBV7-6 to TRBJ1-3, with D perhaps TRBD1 (5 bases). V was cut by 1 base and J by 0 bases, with 10 bases left in between. CDR3 length equals 16 residues. CDR1 SGHVS and CDR2 FNYEAQ come from the germline V gene. CDR3 sequence (DNA): TGTGCCAGCAGCTTAGGGAGGGGCCACTCTGGAAACACCATATATTTT. The encoded protein is CASSLGRGHSGNTIYF.

The genes are TRBV4-1 and TRBJ2-3; D call uncertain. CDR3 length: 15 amino acids. Germline CDR1 reads MGHRA; CDR2 reads YSYEKL. Trimming shortened V by 2 bases and J by 6 bases, and 15 bases separated the two germline ends. The CDR3 reads CASSQSPVGRDTQYF. For the CDR3, the DNA is TGCGCCAGCAGCCAAAGTCCCGTGGGCCGGGATACGCAGTATTTT.

The chain uses TRBV7-8 and TRBJ2-7; 7 positions match TRBD1. The J segment lost 6 bases and the V segment lost 4 bases, leaving 6 bases of the junction unmatched. In germline, CDR1 is SGHVS, CDR2 FQNEAQ. The CDR3 consists of 13 residues. CDR3 region: CASSWDRLSEQYF. The DNA for the CDR3 is TGTGCCAGCAGCTGGGACAGACTCTCCGAGCAGTACTTC.

V usage is TRBV7-8 and J usage is TRBJ2-7; 7 positions match TRBD1. The CDR3 has 16 amino acids. Germline CDR1 is SGHVS and CDR2 is FQNEAQ. After removal of 7 bases from V and 0 bases from J, the junction contained 12 bases not matched to a gene. Written as DNA, the CDR3 is TGTGCCAGCAAGCCCCCCACAGGGGTTAGCTCCTACGAGCAGTACTTC. Its translation is CASKPPTGVSSYEQYF.

CDR3 nucleotides: TGCGCCAGCAGCTTGGTTCAGGTTGCCCCCTACAATGAGCAGTTCTTC. Translated: CASSLVQVAPYNEQFF. The chain employs TRBV5-1 and TRBJ2-1; no clear D. CDR3 length: 16 amino acids. CDR1 and CDR2 (germline): SGHRS, YFSETQ. Trimming removed 0 bases at V and 2 bases at J, with 12 bases between.

This sequence joins TRBV7-8 and TRBJ2-7; no clear D. This CDR3 comprises 13 residues. V was clipped by 7 bases and J by 3 bases, with 13 bases between them. In germline, CDR1 is SGHVS, CDR2 FQNEAQ. The CDR3 DNA reads TGTGCCAGCACCGTAAGAGTTGGCTACGAGCAGTACTTC. Amino acids: CASTVRVGYEQYF.

This chain uses TRBV10-3 with TRBJ1-1, with D tentatively TRBD1 (5 bases). CDR3 length: 15 amino acids. Trimming removed 5 bases from V and 1 base from J, with 14 bases in between. Germline CDR1 and CDR2: ENHRY and SYGVKD. The CDR3 is CAISRQTYTNTEAFF. Written as DNA, the CDR3 is TGTGCCATCAGTCGACAGACCTACACGAACACTGAAGCTTTCTTT.

V is TRBV2 and J is TRBJ1-6; D is unresolved. Trimming shortened V by 6 bases and J by 9 bases, and 15 bases separated the two germline ends. Germline lookup yields CDR1 SNHLY and CDR2 FYNNEI. CDR3 length equals 14 residues. The CDR3 DNA follows: TGTGCCAGCAGGAGTGAAGTAGGTAGTTCACCCCTCCACTTT. It encodes CASRSEVGSSPLHF.

This clone has more than one count but fewer than ten. This sequence joins TRBV2 and TRBJ2-2, with a tentative D call TRBD1 (5 bases). The germline gives CDR1 SNHLY, CDR2 FYNNEI. With 5 bases removed from V and 6 bases from J, the gap between germline ends came to 13 bases. The CDR3 sequence is 14 residues long. Here the CDR3 reads CASSRGSRAGELFF. The CDR3 DNA is TGTGCCAGCAGTAGGGGCTCCCGGGCCGGGGAGCTGTTTTTT.

The rearrangement joins TRBV28 to TRBJ1-4; weak D call: TRBD1 (6 bases). The CDR3 totals 16 residues. Looked up from germline, CDR1 is MDHEN and CDR2 is SYDVKM. Trimming shortened V by 5 bases and J by 6 bases, and 19 bases separated the two germline ends. This CDR3 is CASSPRGGPTDEKLFF. CDR3 DNA sequence: TGTGCCAGCAGTCCCCGGGGGGGGCCTACGGATGAAAAACTGTTTTTT.

The chain combines TRBV5-6 with TRBJ1-5; D is possibly TRBD1 (5 bases). CDR3 length: 14 amino acids. Germline V gene data show CDR1 as SGHDT and CDR2 as YYEEEE. The V end was cut by 5 bases, the J end by 0 bases, with 9 bases between. The CDR3 DNA sequence: TGTGCCAGCAGTGCGAGGGGTAGCAATCAGCCCCAGCATTTT. It encodes CASSARGSNQPQHF.

The chain uses TRBV7-9 and TRBJ1-2; TRBD1 is a possible D gene (6 bases). There are 17 residues in the CDR3. Trimming pared 3 bases from V and 2 bases from J, leaving 19 bases between. Per the germline V gene, CDR1 is SEHNR and CDR2 is FQNEAQ (reference sequence). As DNA, the CDR3 is TGTGCCAGCAGCTTGAATTGGGGATCACAGGGAAACTATGGCTACACCTTC. Translation gives CASSLNWGSQGNYGYTF.

The chain has TRBV9 and TRBJ2-2, with TRBD2 as a possible D gene (5 bases). Germline lookup yields CDR1 SGDLS and CDR2 YYNGEE. V dropped 2 bases and J dropped 1 base, with 9 bases sitting between them. The CDR3 runs 15 residues. The CDR3 nucleotides read TGTGCCAGCAGCGTCAGGAGCGGGAACACCGGGGAGCTGTTTTTT. This sequence encodes CASSVRSGNTGELFF. The full variable domain, completed using reference TRBV9 and TRBJ2-2, is DSGVTQTPKHLITATGQRVTLRCSPRSGDLSVYWYQQSLDQGLQFLIQYYNGEERAKGNILERFSAQQFPDLHSELNLSSLELGDSALYFCASSVRSGNTGELFFGEGSRLTVL.

This sequence joins TRBV5-1 and TRBJ2-3, with D tentatively TRBD1 (5 bases). This CDR3 contains 14 residues. V was clipped by 0 bases and J by 6 bases, with 11 bases between them. The germline V gene encodes CDR1 SGHRS and CDR2 YFSETQ. CDR3 coding DNA: TGCGCCAGCAGCTTGGTGGACAAAACCGATACGCAGTATTTT. Amino acids: CASSLVDKTDTQYF. Variable domain in full (rest from reference TRBV5-1 and TRBJ2-3): KAGVTQTPRYLIKTRGQQVTLSCSPISGHRSVSWYQQTPGQGLQFLFEYFSETQRNKGNFPGRFSGRQFSNSRSEMNVSTLELGDSALYLCASSLVDKTDTQYFGPGTRLTVL.

V is TRBV29-1 and J is TRBJ2-1, with unresolved D. V lost 2 bases to trimming and J lost 4 bases, with 3 bases between them. The V gene's germline CDR1 is SQVTM and CDR2 ANQGSEA. This CDR3 contains 11 residues. CDR3: CSVESYNEQFF. The CDR3 coding sequence is TGCAGCGTTGAATCATACAATGAGCAGTTCTTC.

This chain connects TRBV10-3 to TRBJ2-5, with TRBD2 matching over 16 bases. In germline, CDR1 is ENHRY, CDR2 SYGVKD. Germline trimming cut 3 bases from V and 5 bases from J; bases unmatched to any gene: 6. There are 17 residues in the CDR3. This chain's CDR3 is CAISDPGLAGGPETQYF. The CDR3 DNA reads as TGTGCCATCAGTGACCCGGGACTAGCGGGAGGGCCGGAGACCCAGTACTTC.

This rearrangement joins TRBV15 to TRBJ2-1, with 8 bases matching TRBD2. The length of the CDR3 is 18 residues. Unmatched junction bases numbered 16, after V lost 0 bases and J lost 9 bases. Germline loops: CDR1 LNHNV, CDR2 YYDKDF (reference sequence). CDR3 nucleotides: TGTGCCACCAGCAGAGATATCGGACAGATCATGAGCGGGAGTGAGCAGTTCTTC. This translates into CATSRDIGQIMSGSEQFF.

The rearrangement links TRBV2 to TRBJ2-3; the D gene is possibly TRBD1 (6 bases). The germline V gene has CDR1 SNHLY and CDR2 FYNNEI. The V end lost 7 bases, the J end lost 2 bases, and 13 bases lay between the germline ends. There are 14 residues in the CDR3. The CDR3 DNA follows: TGTGCCAGCACCAACAGGGTCATCACAGATACGCAGTATTTT. Protein: CASTNRVITDTQYF.

This chain connects TRBV28 to TRBJ1-5; tentative D call: TRBD1 (6 bases). Germline CDR1 and CDR2: MDHEN and SYDVKM. The CDR3 has 15 amino acids. V lost 6 bases and J lost 1, with 13 bases in between. The CDR3 reads CASSLRDNSNQPQHF. CDR3 nucleotides: TGTGCCAGCAGCCTCCGGGACAACAGCAATCAGCCCCAGCATTTT.

This chain joins TRBV5-1 and TRBJ2-3; 9 positions match TRBD1. This CDR3 comprises 18 residues. V dropped 0 bases and J dropped 6; count of bases not matched to a gene: 14. Germline CDR1 is SGHRS and CDR2 is YFSETQ. As DNA, the CDR3 is TGCGCCAGCAGCTTGGCTCGGGGGACAGGGTTAATTATTGATACGCAGTATTTT. It encodes CASSLARGTGLIIDTQYF.

This clone occurred a few times. This sequence joins TRBV2 and TRBJ1-5; D possibly corresponds to TRBD1 (6 bases). The length of the CDR3 is 14 residues. V lost 5 bases to trimming and J lost 5 bases, with 13 bases between them. Germline values: CDR1 SNHLY, CDR2 FYNNEI. CDR3 in amino acids: CASSFYRADQPQHF. CDR3 bases: TGTGCCAGCAGTTTCTACAGGGCTGATCAGCCCCAGCATTTT.

The CDR3 protein is CASSFASSYNEQFF. CDR3 DNA: TGTGCCAGCAGCTTTGCGAGCTCCTACAATGAGCAGTTCTTC. J is TRBJ2-1 and V is TRBV12-1; the table names TRBD2, a call not compared with the DNA. TRBV12-1 is a recognized pseudogene. The CDR3 loop spans 14 amino acids.

The chain combines TRBV27 with TRBJ2-7; maybe TRBD2 (5 bases). This CDR3 spans 13 amino acids. Trimming cost V 6 bases and J 7 bases, with 16 bases left between them. The germline V gene has CDR1 MNHEY and CDR2 SMNVEV (reference sequence). CDR3 amino acids: CASSQTATGEQYF. CDR3 DNA sequence: TGTGCCAGCAGCCAGACTGCTACGGGGGAGCAGTACTTC.